This T cell receptor (beta chain) is drawn from a study of response to subunit inactivated influenza vaccine. Findings and caveats of the study: Authors suggested few new T cells are recruited by each seasonal influenza vaccination.

On this clonotype: The antigen remains unidentified.

MiXCR, applied by TCRdb to the RT-PCR reads, yields one record per CDR3 protein. The sample includes roughly 700,000 distinct CDR3 sequences, 15% to 19% of them seen just once. From germline, CDR1 is SNHLY and CDR2 FYNNEI. This CDR3 is 12 amino acids long. The V end lost 7 bases, the J end lost 3 bases, and 10 bases lay between the germline ends. The V and J genes are TRBV2 and TRBJ2-7; a weak D match, TRBD1 (6 bases). The TCR comes from a man in his forties or fifties who received an inactivated influenza vaccine. The sample here was PBMCs from blood, taken 11 to 12 days after vaccination. The CDR3, as DNA: TGTGCCAGCATTCGGACAGACTACGAGCAGTACTTC. It codes for CASIRTDYEQYF.